These T cell receptor beta chains were read from a single sample in a study of breast tumors, draining lymph nodes, adjacent tissues. TCRdb redid the calling of the multiplex PCR reads with MiXCR, one entry per CDR3 protein. The data show 180,000 or so distinct CDR3 sequences, with roughly 31% seen just once and roughly 4% held by the top ten. Sequencing was carried out using axillary lymph node tissue. The receptors were sampled from a female donor with breast cancer. Some clones in this sample may be carry-over from other donors' samples. The CDR3 runs from the conserved cysteine through the conserved F or W. Each record gives: D gene, J gene, V gene, clone size, CDR3 protein, CDR3 DNA. A D gene is named only where the DNA matches it firmly. Not every row has a clone size; where given, it reads once, few, many or a size class.

>TRBD1|TRBJ2-2|TRBV29-1|-
CSKDRGPGELFF
TGCAGCAAAGACAGGGGCCCCGGGGAGCTGTTTTTT
>TRBD1|TRBJ2-7|TRBV4-1|many
CASSQGTGGKYEQYF
TGCGCCAGCAGCCAAGGGACAGGGGGCAAGTACGAGCAGTACTTC
>-|TRBJ2-5|TRBV24-1|medium-sized
CATSDPGEPQETQYF
TGTGCCACCAGTGACCCCGGGGAACCGCAAGAGACCCAGTACTTC
>TRBD1|TRBJ1-6|TRBV5-1|-
CASSPVTGSPLHF
TGCGCCAGCAGCCCAGTGACAGGGTCACCCCTCCACTTT
>TRBD2|TRBJ2-1|TRBV7-8|many
CASSFNPTGGIGNEQFF
TGTGCCAGCAGCTTTAATCCCACGGGGGGGATAGGCAATGAGCAGTTCTTC
>-|TRBJ1-2|TRBV10-3|many
CAISETNYGYTF
TGTGCCATATCAGAGACTAACTATGGCTACACCTTC
>-|TRBJ2-2|TRBV6-5|-
CASSHGERGGELFF
TGTGCCAGCAGTCACGGAGAGCGAGGCGGGGAGCTGTTTTTT
>TRBD1|TRBJ1-6|TRBV2|many
CASRNGQGALPLHF
TGTGCCAGCAGGAACGGACAGGGGGCATTACCCCTCCACTTT
>TRBD2|TRBJ2-1|TRBV5-1|-
CASSRMGGSQFF
TGCGCCAGCAGCCGGATGGGGGGGTCGCAGTTCTTC
>-|TRBJ1-3|TRBV9|many
CASSADSSGNTIYF
TGTGCCAGCAGCGCGGACAGCTCTGGAAACACCATATATTTT
>-|TRBJ2-5|TRBV7-2|few
CASSVGGTSQETQHF
TGTGCCAGCAGCGTTGGGGGGACTTCCCAAGAGACCCAGCACTTC
>-|TRBJ2-3|TRBV7-2|many
CASSSQGTDTQYF
TGTGCCAGCAGCTCACAGGGCACAGATACGCAGTATTTT
>-|TRBJ1-2|TRBV20-1|once
CSARGYTF
TGCAGTGCTAGAGGCTACACCTTC
>-|TRBJ1-5|TRBV28|many
CATQRGGVQPQHF
TGTGCCACACAACGGGGGGGGGTTCAGCCCCAGCATTTT